This T cell receptor (beta chain) was sequenced for a study of blood T cell repertoires in COVID-19 (TCRdb year 2020). Looking at the study overall: The collaborator samples originated in the United States, Italy and Spain and spanned the acute and convalescent phases of COVID-19. The material from the prospective study consisted of cDNA or gDNA derived from T cells, B-cell-depleted T cells, or PBMCs. Deeply sampled blood TCRbeta repertoires from subjects exposed to, actively infected with, or recovered from COVID-19 were included in the dataset. The repertoires were released in a freely available public database meant as a resource for research on the immune response to SARS-CoV-2. Samples were obtained from the ongoing ImmuneRACE study (first 160 participants) and from 1,200 or so subjects provided by 6 global collaborators. The sample metadata nearly always contained a de-identified subject ID, COVID-19 status, age in years and sex. Where available, HLA class I and class II types were obtained from metadata supplied by the sample provider rather than from assay-based typing.

TCRbeta CDR3 regions were amplified from genomic DNA using the immunoSEQ Assay, a bias-controlled multiplex PCR. In the paper's pipeline: Nucleated cell counts per sample were estimated from amplification of reference gene primers within the assay. To quantify the absolute abundance of each unique TCRbeta CDR3 rearrangement, sequence reads were collapsed and filtered. For each sample, productive Simpson clonality was calculated by taking the square root of Simpson's diversity index across productive rearrangements. TCRdb's version of the immuneACCESS table is confined to in-frame rearrangements and falls short of the full clone set. An unresolved V gene accounts for under half of the shortfall where checked; the remainder is of unknown origin. V and J calls and clone size come straight from that table; D and trimming were deduced from the DNA. Here the sample has tens of thousands of clones; roughly four fifths occur a single time. Approximately 8.2% of the sample is taken by the ten largest.

Reading the germline V gene gives CDR1 MDHEN and CDR2 SYDVKM. Its CDR3 holds 14 amino acids, cysteine through phenylalanine. Just the 42-base CDR3 DNA is kept, in frame starting at base 1. Trimmed from V: 6 bases; trimmed from J: 1 base; junction bases lacking a gene match: 5. The collaborating institutions used their own protocols to collect whole blood in K2EDTA tubes. For TCRbeta analysis, collaborators shipped samples in one of three forms: frozen whole blood, isolated PBMCs, or DNA extracted from either of those sample types. Notes on this clone: What this receptor recognizes is not known. Base qualities were left out, and no much larger clone turns up one base away.

What the study reported, not specific to this receptor: Clinical and demographic metadata were provided uncurated, with the amount varying by source and participant.

Recombination connected TRBV28 to TRBJ1-1; TRBD1 matches 7 bases in the middle. This clonotype originated in a man in his fifties or sixties with acute or convalescent COVID-19. The sequenced sample was peripheral blood. The CDR3 in this case is CASSPGTANTEAFF. The sequence in DNA is TGTGCCAGCAGCCCCGGGACAGCGAACACTGAAGCTTTCTTT.